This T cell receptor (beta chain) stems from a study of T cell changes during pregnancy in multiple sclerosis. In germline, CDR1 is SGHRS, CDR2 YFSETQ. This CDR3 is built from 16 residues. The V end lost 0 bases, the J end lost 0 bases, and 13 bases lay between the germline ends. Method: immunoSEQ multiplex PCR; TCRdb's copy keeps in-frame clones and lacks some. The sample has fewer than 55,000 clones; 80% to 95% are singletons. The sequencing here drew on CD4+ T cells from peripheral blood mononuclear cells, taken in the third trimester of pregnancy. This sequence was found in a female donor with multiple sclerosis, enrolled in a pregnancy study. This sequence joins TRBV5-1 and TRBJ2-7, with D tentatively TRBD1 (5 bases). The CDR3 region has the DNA TGCGCCAGCAGCTTGGGGGGCAGCAAAAGCTCCTACGAGCAGTACTTC. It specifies CASSLGGSKSSYEQYF.